This TCR beta chain was identified in a study of T cells in localized non-small cell lung cancer. With respect to this clone: Its antigen is currently unknown.

This CDR3 contains 13 residues. The germline V and J ends were trimmed by 0 bases and 5 bases, with 8 bases remaining between them. Looked up from germline, CDR1 is SGHDT and CDR2 is YYEEEE. Profiled with immunoSEQ multiplex PCR; TCRdb holds only in-frame clones, not every one. The sample yields roughly 30,000 clones, 90% to 95% seen once. Whole-study results and caveats: Median detection of top 100 tumor clones in adjacent lung was roughly 61 clones. Tumor trailed uninvolved adjacent lung in T cell clonality, which peaked there. Longer overall survival associated with higher blood T cell density; shorter survival with higher adjacent-lung clonality.

This specimen consisted of peripheral blood, obtained before any cancer treatment. This TCR derives from a woman aged 35 to 69 with stage I lung adenocarcinoma. J is TRBJ1-2 and V is TRBV5-6, with D hard to call. The CDR3 DNA is TGTGCCAGCAGCTTGGGGCGCGGGTATGGCTACACCTTC. This sequence encodes CASSLGRGYGYTF.